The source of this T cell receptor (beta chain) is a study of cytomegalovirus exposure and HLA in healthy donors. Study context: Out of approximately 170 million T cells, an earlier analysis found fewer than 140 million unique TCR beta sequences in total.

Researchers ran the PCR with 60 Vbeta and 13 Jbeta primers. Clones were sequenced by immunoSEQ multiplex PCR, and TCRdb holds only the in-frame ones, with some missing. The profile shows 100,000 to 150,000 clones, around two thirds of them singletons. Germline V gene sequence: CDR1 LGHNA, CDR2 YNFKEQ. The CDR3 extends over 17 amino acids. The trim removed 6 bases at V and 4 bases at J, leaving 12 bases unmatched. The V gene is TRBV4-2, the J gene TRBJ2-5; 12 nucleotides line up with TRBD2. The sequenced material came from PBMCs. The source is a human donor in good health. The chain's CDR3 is CASSPLNLAGGRETQYF. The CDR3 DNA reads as TGTGCCAGCAGTCCCCTTAACCTAGCGGGGGGGCGAGAGACCCAGTACTTC.